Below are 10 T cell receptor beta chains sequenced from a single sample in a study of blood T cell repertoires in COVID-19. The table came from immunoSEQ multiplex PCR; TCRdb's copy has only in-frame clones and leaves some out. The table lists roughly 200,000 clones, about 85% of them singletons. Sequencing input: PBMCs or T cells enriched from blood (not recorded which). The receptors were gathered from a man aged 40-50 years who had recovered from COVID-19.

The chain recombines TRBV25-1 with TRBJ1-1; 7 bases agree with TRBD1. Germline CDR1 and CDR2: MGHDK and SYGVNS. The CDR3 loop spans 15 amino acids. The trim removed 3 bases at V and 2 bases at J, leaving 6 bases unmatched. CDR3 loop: CASSDRGWGNTEAFF. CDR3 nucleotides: TGTGCCAGCAGTGACAGGGGGTGGGGAAACACTGAAGCTTTCTTT.

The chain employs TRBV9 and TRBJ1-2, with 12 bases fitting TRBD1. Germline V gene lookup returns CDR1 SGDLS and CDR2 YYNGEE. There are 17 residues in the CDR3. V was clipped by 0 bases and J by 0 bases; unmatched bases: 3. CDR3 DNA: TGTGCCAGCAGCGTAGCGGGGACAGGGGGCGCTAACTATGGCTACACCTTC. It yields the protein CASSVAGTGGANYGYTF.

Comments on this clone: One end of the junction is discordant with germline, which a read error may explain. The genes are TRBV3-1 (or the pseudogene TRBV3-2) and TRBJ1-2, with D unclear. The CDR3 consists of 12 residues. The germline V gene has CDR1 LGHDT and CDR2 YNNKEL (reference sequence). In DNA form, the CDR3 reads TGTGCCAGCAGCCAAGGACATGGTGGCAACACCTTC. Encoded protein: CASSQGHGGNTF.

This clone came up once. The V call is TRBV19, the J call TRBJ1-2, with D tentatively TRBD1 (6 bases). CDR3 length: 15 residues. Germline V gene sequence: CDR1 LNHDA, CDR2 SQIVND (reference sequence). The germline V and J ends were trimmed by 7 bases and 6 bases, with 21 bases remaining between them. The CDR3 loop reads CASTRQARERNGYTF. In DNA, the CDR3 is TGTGCCAGTACCAGACAGGCCCGCGAAAGGAATGGCTACACCTTC.

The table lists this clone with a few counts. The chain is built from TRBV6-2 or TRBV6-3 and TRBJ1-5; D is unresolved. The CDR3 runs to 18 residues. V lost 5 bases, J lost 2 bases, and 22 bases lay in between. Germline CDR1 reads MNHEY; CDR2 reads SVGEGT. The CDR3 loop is CASSPGKTSFLGNQPQHF. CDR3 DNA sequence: TGTGCCAGCAGTCCAGGAAAAACCTCCTTTTTGGGCAATCAGCCCCAGCATTTT.

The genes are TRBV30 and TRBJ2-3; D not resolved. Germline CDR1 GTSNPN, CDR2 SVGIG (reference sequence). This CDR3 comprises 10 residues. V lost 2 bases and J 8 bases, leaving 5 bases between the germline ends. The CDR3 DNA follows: TGTGCCTGGAGTTCCGGTACGCAGTATTTT. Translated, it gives CAWSSGTQYF.

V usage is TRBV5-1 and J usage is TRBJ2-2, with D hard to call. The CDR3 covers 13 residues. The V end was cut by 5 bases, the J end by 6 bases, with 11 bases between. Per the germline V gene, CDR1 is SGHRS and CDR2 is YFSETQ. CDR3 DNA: TGCGCCAGCAGTTTGCAAGAGGCCGGGGAGCTGTTTTTT. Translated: CASSLQEAGELFF.

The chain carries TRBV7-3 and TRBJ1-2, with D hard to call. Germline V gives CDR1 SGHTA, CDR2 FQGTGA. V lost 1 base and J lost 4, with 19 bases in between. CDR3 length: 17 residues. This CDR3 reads CASSLRGGSEDFYGYTF. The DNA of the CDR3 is TGTGCCAGCAGCTTAAGAGGCGGGAGCGAAGACTTCTATGGCTACACCTTC.

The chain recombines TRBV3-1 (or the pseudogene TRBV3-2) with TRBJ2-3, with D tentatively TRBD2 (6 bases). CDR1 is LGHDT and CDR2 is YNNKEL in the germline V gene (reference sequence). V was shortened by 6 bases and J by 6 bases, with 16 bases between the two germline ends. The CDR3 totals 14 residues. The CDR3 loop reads CASRSTRVKDTQYF. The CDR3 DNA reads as TGTGCCAGCAGGTCGACTAGGGTTAAGGATACGCAGTATTTT.

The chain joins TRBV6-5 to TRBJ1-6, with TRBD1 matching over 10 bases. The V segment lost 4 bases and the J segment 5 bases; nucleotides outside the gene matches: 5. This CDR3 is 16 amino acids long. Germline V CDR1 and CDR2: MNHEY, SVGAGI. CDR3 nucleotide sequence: TGTGCCAGCAGTTCACGACAGGGGGCCAATAATTCACCCCTCCACTTT. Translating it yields CASSSRQGANNSPLHF.